Detailed here is one T cell receptor beta chain. The antigen is not known. This specimen comes from a study of post-analysis software for immune sequencing data. The CDR3 is made up of 17 amino acids. V lost 6 bases to trimming and J lost 8 bases; unmatched junction nucleotides: 16. In germline, CDR1 is MDHEN, CDR2 SYDVKM. Every TCR beta cDNA library bore unique molecular identifiers. With about 0.95 to 11 million T cells as the source, a few hundred thousand cDNA molecules resulted. MiXCR, run by TCRdb on the PCR reads, gives a single entry per CDR3 protein. The table lists about 500,000 distinct CDR3 sequences, around 40% of them singletons. General study points: TRBV segments more frequent in patients than in controls numbered five and included TRBV5-6, TRBV5-1 and TRBV20-1. Compared with controls, patients showed significantly lower normalized Chao1 diversity. Analysis by F measure revealed that same-batch samples clustered strongly together.

This receptor was obtained from a girl between 10 and 17 years old with multiple sclerosis. The specimen sequenced was blood. The chain carries TRBV28 and TRBJ2-1; 10 bases fit TRBD1. CDR3 in amino acids: CASSPRLPGQGLDEQFF. The DNA of the CDR3 is TGTGCCAGCAGCCCTCGTCTTCCGGGACAGGGGTTGGATGAGCAGTTCTTC.